This paragraph covers one TCR beta chain sequence. Its antigen is unidentified. This sample was taken from a study of cytomegalovirus exposure and HLA in healthy donors. Study-wide points: Researchers reported from a later analysis that most CMV-associated TCR beta chains appeared HLA-restricted. Among TCR beta chains of equal frequency, HLA-associated ones were more clonally expanded in a later analysis.

The V segment lost 3 bases and the J segment 2 bases; nucleotides outside the gene matches: 4. This CDR3 comprises 15 residues. Germline V gives CDR1 SGHNT, CDR2 YENEEA. The PCR ran on 60 Vbeta and 13 Jbeta primers. TCRdb keeps only in-frame clones here, not all; method: immunoSEQ multiplex PCR. This sample yields a few hundred thousand clones, of which around 66% are seen a single time; roughly 2.4% belongs to the top ten. The TCR originated in a female donor in good health and CMV-seronegative. This rearrangement joins TRBV11-3 to TRBJ2-7; 10 nucleotides line up with TRBD2. The sample was PBMCs. The CDR3 sequence is CASSFVAGGPYEQYF. CDR3 nucleotides: TGTGCCAGCAGCTTTGTAGCGGGAGGCCCCTACGAGCAGTACTTC.